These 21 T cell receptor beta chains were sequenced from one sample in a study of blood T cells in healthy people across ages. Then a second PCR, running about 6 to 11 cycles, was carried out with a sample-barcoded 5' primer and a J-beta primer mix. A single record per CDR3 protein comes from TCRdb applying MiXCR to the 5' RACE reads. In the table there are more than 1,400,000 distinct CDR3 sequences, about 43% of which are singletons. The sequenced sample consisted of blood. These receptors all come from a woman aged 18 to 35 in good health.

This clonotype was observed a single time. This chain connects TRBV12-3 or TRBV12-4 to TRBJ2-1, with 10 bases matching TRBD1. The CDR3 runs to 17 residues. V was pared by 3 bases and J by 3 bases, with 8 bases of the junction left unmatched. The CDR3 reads CASSFRQGQGVYNEQFF. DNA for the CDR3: TGTGCCAGCAGTTTCAGGCAAGGACAGGGGGTCTACAATGAGCAGTTCTTC.

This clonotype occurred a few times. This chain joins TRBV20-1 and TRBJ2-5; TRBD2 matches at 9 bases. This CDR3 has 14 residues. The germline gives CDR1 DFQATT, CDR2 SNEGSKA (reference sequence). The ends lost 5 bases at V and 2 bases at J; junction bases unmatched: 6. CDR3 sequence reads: CSACPTSGQETQYF. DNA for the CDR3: TGCAGTGCTTGTCCGACTAGCGGACAAGAGACCCAGTACTTC.

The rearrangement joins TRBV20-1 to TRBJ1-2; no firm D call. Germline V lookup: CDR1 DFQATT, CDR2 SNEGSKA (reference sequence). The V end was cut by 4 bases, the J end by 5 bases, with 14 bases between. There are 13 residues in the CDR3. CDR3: CSATQNPQYGYTF. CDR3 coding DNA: TGCAGTGCTACCCAAAACCCGCAGTATGGCTACACCTTC.

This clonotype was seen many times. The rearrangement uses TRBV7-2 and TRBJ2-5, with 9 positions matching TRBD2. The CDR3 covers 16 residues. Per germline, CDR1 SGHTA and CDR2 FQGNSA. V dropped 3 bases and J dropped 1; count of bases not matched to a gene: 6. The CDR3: CASSLASTSGQETQYF. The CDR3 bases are TGTGCCAGCAGCTTGGCGTCGACTAGCGGCCAAGAGACCCAGTACTTC. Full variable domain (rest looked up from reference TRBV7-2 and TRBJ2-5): GAGVSQSPSNKVTEKGKDVELRCDPISGHTALYWYRQSLGQGLEFLIYFQGNSAPDKSGLPSDRFSAERTGGSVSTLTIQRTQQEDSAVYLCASSLASTSGQETQYFGPGTRLLVL.

This CDR3 is CASSLLLGQGGNEQFF. Written as DNA, the CDR3 is TGTGCCAGCAGCCTCTTATTAGGACAGGGGGGTAATGAGCAGTTCTTC. V gene TRBV7-9 combines with J gene TRBJ2-1, with 10 bases identical to TRBD1. The CDR3 runs 16 residues. J lost 7 bases, V lost 5 bases, and 11 bases had no gene match. Germline V gene data show CDR1 as SEHNR and CDR2 as FQNEAQ (reference sequence). The variable domain in full, completed from reference TRBV7-9 and TRBJ2-1, reads DTGVSQNPRHKITKRGQNVTFRCDPISEHNRLYWYRQTLGQGPEFLTYFQNEAQLEKSRLLSDRFSAERPKGSFSTLEIQRTEQGDSAMYLCASSLLLGQGGNEQFFGPGTRLTVL.

CDR3: CASRSHRDSSYNEQFF. The CDR3 nucleotides are TGTGCCAGCAGATCACATCGGGACAGCTCCTACAATGAGCAGTTCTTC. The genes are TRBV12-3 or TRBV12-4 and TRBJ2-1; 7 nucleotides line up with TRBD1. Trimming cost V 6 bases and J 0 bases; bases outside gene matches: 8. This CDR3 is 16 amino acids long.

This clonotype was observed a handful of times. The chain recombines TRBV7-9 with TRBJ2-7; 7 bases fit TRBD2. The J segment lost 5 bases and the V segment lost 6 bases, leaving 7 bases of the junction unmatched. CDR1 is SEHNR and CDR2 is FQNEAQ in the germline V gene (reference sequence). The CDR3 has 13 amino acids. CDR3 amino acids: CASSPPTSNEQYF. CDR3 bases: TGTGCCAGCAGTCCACCGACTAGCAACGAGCAGTACTTC.

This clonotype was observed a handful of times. The CDR3 loop reads CASSFAGGGKNEQFF. In DNA form, the CDR3 reads TGTGCCAGCAGCTTCGCCGGGGGGGGCAAGAATGAGCAGTTCTTC. The chain joins TRBV7-2 to TRBJ2-1, with 8 bases matching TRBD2. Per the germline V gene, CDR1 is SGHTA and CDR2 is FQGNSA. V was pared by 3 bases and J by 7 bases, with 8 bases of the junction left unmatched. The CDR3 totals 15 residues.

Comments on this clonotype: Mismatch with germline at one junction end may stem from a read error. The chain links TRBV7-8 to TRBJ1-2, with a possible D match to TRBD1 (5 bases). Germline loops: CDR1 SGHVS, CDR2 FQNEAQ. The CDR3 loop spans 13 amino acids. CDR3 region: CASTKSGNYGYNF. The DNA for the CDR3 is TGTGCCAGCACCAAGTCAGGGAACTATGGCTACAACTTC.

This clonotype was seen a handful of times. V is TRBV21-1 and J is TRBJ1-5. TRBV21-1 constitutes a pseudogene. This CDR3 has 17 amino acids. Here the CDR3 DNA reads TGTGCCAGCAGCCAAGGAGGAGGGAGTCGTGGCAATCAGCCCCAGCATTTT. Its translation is CASSQGGGSRGNQPQHF.

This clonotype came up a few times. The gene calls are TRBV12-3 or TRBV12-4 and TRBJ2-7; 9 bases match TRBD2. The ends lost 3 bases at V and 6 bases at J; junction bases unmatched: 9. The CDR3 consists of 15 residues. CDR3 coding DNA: TGTGCCAGCAGTTTCCTAGCTAGCGGGGTCGGCGAGCAGTACTTC. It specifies CASSFLASGVGEQYF.

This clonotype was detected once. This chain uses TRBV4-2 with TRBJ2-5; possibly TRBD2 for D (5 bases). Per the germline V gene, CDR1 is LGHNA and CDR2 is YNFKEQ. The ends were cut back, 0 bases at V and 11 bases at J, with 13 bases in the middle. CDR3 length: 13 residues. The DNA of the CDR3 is TGTGCCAGCAGCCAAGATCGGGGAAGTGAGCAGTACTTC. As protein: CASSQDRGSEQYF.

The CDR3 bases are TGTGCCAGCATCACCCTAGGAGCGGGAGGGCCCTTCTACAATGAGCAGTACTTC. It is translated as CASITLGAGGPFYNEQYF. The chain recombines TRBV28 with TRBJ2-1, with 10 bases identical to TRBD2. The J call may be faulty, since TRBJ2-7 better matches the DNA end. Germline V gives CDR1 MDHEN, CDR2 SYDVKM. The CDR3 runs to 18 residues.

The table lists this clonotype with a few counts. In DNA, the CDR3 is TGCGCCAGCAGCCAACAACAGGGGACCGTTGTCTACGAGCAGTACTTC. Protein product: CASSQQQGTVVYEQYF. This rearrangement joins TRBV4-1 to TRBJ2-7, with TRBD1 matching 7 bases. The J segment lost 3 bases and the V segment lost 2 bases, leaving 10 bases of the junction unmatched. Germline V CDR1 and CDR2: MGHRA, YSYEKL. This CDR3 spans 16 amino acids.

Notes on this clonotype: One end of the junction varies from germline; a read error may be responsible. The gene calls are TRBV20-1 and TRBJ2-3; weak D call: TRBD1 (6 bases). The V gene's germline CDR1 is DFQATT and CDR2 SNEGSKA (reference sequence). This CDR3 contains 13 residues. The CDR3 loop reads CGARGQSTDTQYF. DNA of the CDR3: TGCGGTGCTAGAGGACAGAGCACAGATACGCAGTATTTT.

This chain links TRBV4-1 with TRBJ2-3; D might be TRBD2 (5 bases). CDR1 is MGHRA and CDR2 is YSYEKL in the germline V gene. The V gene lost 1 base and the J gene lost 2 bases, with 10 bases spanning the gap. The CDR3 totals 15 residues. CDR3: CASSQANGVTDTQYF. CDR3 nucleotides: TGCGCCAGCAGCCAAGCAAACGGGGTCACAGATACGCAGTATTTT.

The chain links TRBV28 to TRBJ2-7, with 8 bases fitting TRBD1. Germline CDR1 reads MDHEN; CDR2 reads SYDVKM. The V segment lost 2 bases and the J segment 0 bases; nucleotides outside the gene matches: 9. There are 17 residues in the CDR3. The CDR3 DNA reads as TGTGCCAGCAGTTTAACAGGGCAGGGGGCCTACTCCTACGAGCAGTACTTC. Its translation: CASSLTGQGAYSYEQYF.

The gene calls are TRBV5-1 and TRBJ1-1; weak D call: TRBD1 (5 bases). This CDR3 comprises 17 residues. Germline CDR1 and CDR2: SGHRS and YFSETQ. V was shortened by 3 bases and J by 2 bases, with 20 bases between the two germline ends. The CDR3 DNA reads TGCGCCAGCAGCTCCAGGGCTGGAAACGGTATAAACACTGAAGCTTTCTTT. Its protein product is CASSSRAGNGINTEAFF.

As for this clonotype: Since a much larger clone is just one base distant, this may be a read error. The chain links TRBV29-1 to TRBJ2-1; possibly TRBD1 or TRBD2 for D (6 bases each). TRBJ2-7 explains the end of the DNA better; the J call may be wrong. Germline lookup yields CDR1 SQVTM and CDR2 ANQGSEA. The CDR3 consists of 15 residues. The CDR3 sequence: CSVEDGGLSYNEQYF. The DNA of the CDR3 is TGCAGCGTTGAAGACGGGGGCCTATCCTACAATGAGCAGTACTTC.

The CDR3 sequence is CASSKEGSGILKETQYF. Here the CDR3 DNA reads TGTGCCAGCAGCAAAGAGGGGTCAGGCATTTTAAAAGAGACCCAGTACTTC. The chain carries TRBV21-1 and TRBJ2-5; the tabulated D call, TRBD1, remains unverified against the DNA. TRBV21-1 is described as a pseudogene. The CDR3 consists of 17 residues.

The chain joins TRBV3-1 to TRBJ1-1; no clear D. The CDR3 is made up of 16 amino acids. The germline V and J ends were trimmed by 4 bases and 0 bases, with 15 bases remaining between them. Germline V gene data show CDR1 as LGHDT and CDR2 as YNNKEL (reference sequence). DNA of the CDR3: TGTGCCAGCAGCCCGATCGGAGAAGGTTTGAACACTGAAGCTTTCTTT. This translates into CASSPIGEGLNTEAFF.